Below, one T cell receptor (beta chain) is given with its context. Per the study methods: Amplification of reference gene primers was used by the study to estimate nucleated cell counts. Assay used: immunoSEQ multiplex PCR; TCRdb lists only in-frame clones, some missing. V, J and clone size were drawn from that table, and D and trimming were deduced from the DNA. In the table there are 60,000 to 90,000 clones, 90% of which are singletons. The sample is drawn from a study of blood T cell repertoires in COVID-19. Study information: Samples taken during acute and convalescent COVID-19 were collected in the United States, Italy and Spain. The analysed material was cDNA or gDNA that came from T cells, B-cell-depleted T cells, or PBMCs.

Sample: peripheral blood. This clonotype originated in a woman aged 80 or over with acute or convalescent COVID-19.

This CDR3 reads CASSRLAGGPETQYF. For the CDR3, the DNA is TGTGCCAGCAGCCGACTAGCGGGGGGGCCAGAGACCCAGTACTTC. The genes are TRBV5-6 and TRBJ2-5; TRBD2 matches at 14 bases. The CDR3 is 15 residues long. Germline-derived CDR1 and CDR2 are SGHDT and YYEEEE. With V trimmed by 4 bases and J by 4 bases, 3 bases remained unmatched. Complete variable domain (other parts from reference TRBV5-6 and TRBJ2-5): DAGVTQSPTHLIKTRGQQVTLRCSPKSGHDTVSWYQQALGQGPQFIFQYYEEEERQRGNFPDRFSGHQFPNYSSELNVNALLLGDSALYLCASSRLAGGPETQYFGPGTRLLVL.